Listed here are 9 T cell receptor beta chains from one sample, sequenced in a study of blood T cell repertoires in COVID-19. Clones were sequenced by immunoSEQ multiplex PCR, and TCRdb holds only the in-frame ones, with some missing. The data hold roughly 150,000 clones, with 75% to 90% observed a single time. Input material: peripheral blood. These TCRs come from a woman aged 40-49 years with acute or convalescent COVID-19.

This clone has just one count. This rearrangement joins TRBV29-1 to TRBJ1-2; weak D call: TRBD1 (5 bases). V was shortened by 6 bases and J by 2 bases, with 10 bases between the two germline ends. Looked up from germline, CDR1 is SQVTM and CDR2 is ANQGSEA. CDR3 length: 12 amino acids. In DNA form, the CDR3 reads TGCAGCGTAGCCGACAGCAACTATGGCTACACCTTC. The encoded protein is CSVADSNYGYTF.

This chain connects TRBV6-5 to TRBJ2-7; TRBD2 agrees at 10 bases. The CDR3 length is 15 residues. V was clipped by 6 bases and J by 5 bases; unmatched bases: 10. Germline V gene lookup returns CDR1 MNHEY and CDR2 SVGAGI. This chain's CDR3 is CASSTRAGGRDEQYF. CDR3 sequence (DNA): TGTGCCAGCAGCACCAGAGCGGGGGGGCGGGACGAGCAGTACTTC.

The CDR3 DNA reads TGTGCCAGCAGGGACTCGGTCACTGAAGCTTTCTTT. Protein product: CASRDSVTEAFF. The V call is TRBV12-3 or TRBV12-4, the J call TRBJ1-1; D remains ambiguous. V was pared by 6 bases and J by 4 bases, with 9 bases between. CDR3 length: 12 residues.

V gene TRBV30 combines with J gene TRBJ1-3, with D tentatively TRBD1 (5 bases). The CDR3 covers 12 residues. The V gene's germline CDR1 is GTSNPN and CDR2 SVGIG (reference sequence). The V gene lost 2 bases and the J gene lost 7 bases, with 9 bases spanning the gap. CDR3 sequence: CAWSSQGNTIYF. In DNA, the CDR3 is TGTGCCTGGAGTTCCCAGGGCAACACCATATATTTT.

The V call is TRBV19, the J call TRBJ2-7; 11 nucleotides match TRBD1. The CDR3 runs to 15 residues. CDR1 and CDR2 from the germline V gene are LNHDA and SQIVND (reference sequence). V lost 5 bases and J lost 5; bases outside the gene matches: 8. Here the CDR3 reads CASSPGTGGSHEQYF. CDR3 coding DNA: TGTGCCAGTAGTCCTGGGACAGGGGGAAGCCACGAGCAGTACTTC.

This chain's CDR3 is CASSFLSYGYTF. CDR3 coding DNA: TGTGCCAGCAGTTTCCTCAGCTATGGCTACACCTTC. V and J are TRBV12-3 or TRBV12-4 and TRBJ1-2; D gene unclear. V was pared by 3 bases and J by 4 bases, with 6 bases between. The CDR3 is made up of 12 amino acids.

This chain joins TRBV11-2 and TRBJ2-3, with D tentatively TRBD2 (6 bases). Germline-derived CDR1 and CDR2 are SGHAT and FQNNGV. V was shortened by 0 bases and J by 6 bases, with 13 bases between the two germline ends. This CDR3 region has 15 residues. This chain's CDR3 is CASSLDARDSDTQYF. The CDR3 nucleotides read TGTGCCAGCAGCTTAGATGCGCGGGATTCGGATACGCAGTATTTT.

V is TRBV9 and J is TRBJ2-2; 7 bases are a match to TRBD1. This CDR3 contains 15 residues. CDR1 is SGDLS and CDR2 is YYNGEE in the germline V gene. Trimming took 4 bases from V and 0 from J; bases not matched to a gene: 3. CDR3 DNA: TGTGCCAGCAGCACGGGACAGCCGAACACCGGGGAGCTGTTTTTT. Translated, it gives CASSTGQPNTGELFF.

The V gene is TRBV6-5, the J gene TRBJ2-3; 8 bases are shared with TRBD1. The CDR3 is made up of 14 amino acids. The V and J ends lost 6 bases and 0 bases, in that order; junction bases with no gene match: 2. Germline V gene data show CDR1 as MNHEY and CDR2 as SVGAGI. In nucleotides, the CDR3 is TGTGCCAGCAGGGGGACAGGAAGCACAGATACGCAGTATTTT. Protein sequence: CASRGTGSTDTQYF.